A selection of T cell receptor beta chains follows, all from one sample in a study of T cell changes during pregnancy in multiple sclerosis. TCRdb keeps only in-frame clones here, not all; method: immunoSEQ multiplex PCR. The sample has 45,000 to 55,000 clones; about 90% are singletons. Here the sequenced sample was peripheral blood, taken in the first trimester of pregnancy. The source is a female donor in good health, enrolled as a control in a pregnancy study. The CDR3 runs from the conserved cysteine through the conserved F or W. The order of the fields is clone size, V gene, J gene, D gene, CDR3 DNA, CDR3 protein. D genes are given only for firm matches. Expanded clones get a size class; other rows say once, few or many, or leave the size out.

clone size: NA
V gene: TRBV4-1
J gene: TRBJ1-2
D gene: TRBD1
CDR3 DNA: TGCGCCAGCAGTCGACTCACCGGACAGGATATAATCTATGGCTACACCTTC
CDR3 protein: CASSRLTGQDIIYGYTF

clone size: NA
V gene: TRBV4-2
J gene: TRBJ2-3
D gene: TRBD2
CDR3 DNA: TGTGCCAGCAGCCAAGACGGGACTAGCGGGGTCGGTAGCACAGATACGCAGTATTTT
CDR3 protein: CASSQDGTSGVGSTDTQYF

clone size: NA
V gene: TRBV2
J gene: TRBJ1-3
D gene: NA
CDR3 DNA: TGTGCCAGCACCGGAGCGGGGAACACCATATATTTT
CDR3 protein: CASTGAGNTIYF

clone size: NA
V gene: TRBV9
J gene: TRBJ2-3
D gene: NA
CDR3 DNA: TGTGCCAGCAGCGTAGGCGATATCTTGCAAAATACGCAGTATTTT
CDR3 protein: CASSVGDILQNTQYF

clone size: NA
V gene: TRBV5-6
J gene: TRBJ1-2
D gene: TRBD1
CDR3 DNA: TGTGCCAGCAGCCCGGACAGGGGGCTTAACTATGGCTACACCTTC
CDR3 protein: CASSPDRGLNYGYTF

clone size: NA
V gene: TRBV13
J gene: TRBJ1-5
D gene: NA
CDR3 DNA: TGTGCCAGCAGCCCTACCGAGTTGAGGGGGTATAGCAATCAGCCCCAGCATTTT
CDR3 protein: CASSPTELRGYSNQPQHF

clone size: few
V gene: TRBV7-2
J gene: TRBJ2-5
D gene: NA
CDR3 DNA: TGTGCCAGCAGCCCCCAGGGGACCCAAGAGACCCAGTACTTC
CDR3 protein: CASSPQGTQETQYF

clone size: NA
V gene: TRBV2
J gene: TRBJ2-1
D gene: TRBD2
CDR3 DNA: TGTGCCAGCAGCAGACTAGCGGGGGGAGGTGAGCAGTTCTTC
CDR3 protein: CASSRLAGGGEQFF

clone size: NA
V gene: TRBV7-9
J gene: TRBJ1-1
D gene: TRBD1
CDR3 DNA: TGTGCCAGCAGTCATAACGGACAGGGACGGAACACTGAAGCTTTCTTT
CDR3 protein: CASSHNGQGRNTEAFF

clone size: NA
V gene: TRBV2
J gene: TRBJ2-1
D gene: TRBD2
CDR3 DNA: TGTGCCAGCAGTGAAACCCTAGCGGGGGGCGCCTTAATGTCCTACAATGAGCAGTTCTTC
CDR3 protein: CASSETLAGGALMSYNEQFF

clone size: NA
V gene: TRBV2
J gene: TRBJ2-3
D gene: TRBD2
CDR3 DNA: TGTGCCAGCAGTTACGATAGCGGGGGGGTCACAGATACGCAGTATTTT
CDR3 protein: CASSYDSGGVTDTQYF

clone size: once
V gene: TRBV19
J gene: TRBJ2-1
D gene: TRBD2
CDR3 DNA: TGTGCCAGCAAGCGGGAGAGATCCTACAATGAGCAGTTCTTC
CDR3 protein: CASKRERSYNEQFF

clone size: few
V gene: TRBV28
J gene: TRBJ1-1
D gene: NA
CDR3 DNA: TGTGCCAGCATCCAACGAGGCGGTGAAGCTTTCTTT
CDR3 protein: CASIQRGGEAFF

clone size: once
V gene: TRBV6-1
J gene: TRBJ2-5
D gene: NA
CDR3 DNA: TGTGCCAGCAGTGCCCACAGGGACCTTGGGACCCAGTACTTC
CDR3 protein: CASSAHRDLGTQYF

clone size: NA
V gene: TRBV28
J gene: TRBJ1-1
D gene: NA
CDR3 DNA: TGTGCCAGCAGGGATCCGGGACAAGCATCTGAAGCTTTCTTT
CDR3 protein: CASRDPGQASEAFF

clone size: NA
V gene: TRBV27
J gene: TRBJ2-5
D gene: TRBD2
CDR3 DNA: TGTGCCAGCAGTCCTGGGACGGGGGGAGAGACCCAGTACTTC
CDR3 protein: CASSPGTGGETQYF

clone size: NA
V gene: TRBV28
J gene: TRBJ1-1
D gene: NA
CDR3 DNA: TGTGCCAGCAACATCGGGGGTCACACTGAAGCTTTCTTT
CDR3 protein: CASNIGGHTEAFF